This is a list of T cell receptor beta chains from one sample in a study of cytomegalovirus exposure and HLA in healthy donors. Measured with immunoSEQ multiplex PCR; TCRdb has only the in-frame clones, and not every one. The repertoire has approximately 250,000 clones, around 78% of them found once; the top ten carry more than 0.45%. Input material: PBMCs. The source is a boy between 10 and 17 years old in good health and CMV-seronegative. Each CDR3 is given with its conserved first and last residue. Each record gives: V gene, clone size, J gene, D gene, CDR3 DNA, CDR3 protein. D genes are given only for firm matches. Only some rows state a clone size, as once, few, many or a class for expanded clones.

v_gene: TRBV19; abundance: once; j_gene: TRBJ1-2; d_gene: TRBD1; CDR3nt: TGTGCCAGTAGTATTAGAGGGAACCCGGCAGGGGGTTGGTATGGCTACACCTTC; CDR3aa: CASSIRGNPAGGWYGYTF
v_gene: TRBV6-4; abundance: .; j_gene: TRBJ2-6; d_gene: .; CDR3nt: TGTGCCAGCAGCGCTGGACAGCCTGGGGCCAACGTCCTGACTTTC; CDR3aa: CASSAGQPGANVLTF
v_gene: TRBV9; abundance: once; j_gene: TRBJ2-1; d_gene: TRBD2; CDR3nt: TGTGCCAGCAGCGTAGTTAGCGGGGGGAACAATGAGCAGTTCTTC; CDR3aa: CASSVVSGGNNEQFF
v_gene: TRBV10-1; abundance: .; j_gene: TRBJ2-5; d_gene: .; CDR3nt: TGCGCCAGCAGTGAGTCCTTGGACAGCTTACCCCCTCAACAAGAGACCCAGTACTTC; CDR3aa: CASSESLDSLPPQQETQYF
v_gene: TRBV11-2; abundance: .; j_gene: TRBJ2-1; d_gene: TRBD2; CDR3nt: TGTGCCAGCAGCTTGCTTTCTGCTAGCGGGAACCTAAATGAGCAGTTCTTC; CDR3aa: CASSLLSASGNLNEQFF
v_gene: TRBV6-1; abundance: .; j_gene: TRBJ2-5; d_gene: .; CDR3nt: TGTGCCAGCAGTGAAAGGGAGAAGGGGGGGCTTAGAGAGACCCAGTACTTC; CDR3aa: CASSEREKGGLRETQYF
v_gene: TRBV7-9; abundance: .; j_gene: TRBJ2-3; d_gene: TRBD2; CDR3nt: TGTGCCAGCAGCCTGTGGGAACGGACTAGCGGCACAGATACGCAGTATTTT; CDR3aa: CASSLWERTSGTDTQYF
v_gene: TRBV15; abundance: .; j_gene: TRBJ2-7; d_gene: .; CDR3nt: TGTGCCACCAGCAGAGATCTCTCCTACGAGCAGTACTTC; CDR3aa: CATSRDLSYEQYF
v_gene: TRBV4-1; abundance: few; j_gene: TRBJ1-1; d_gene: .; CDR3nt: TGCGCCAGCAGCCAAGTGGCCACTGAAGCTTTCTTT; CDR3aa: CASSQVATEAFF
v_gene: TRBV6-1; abundance: .; j_gene: TRBJ2-2; d_gene: .; CDR3nt: TGTGCCAGCAGTGAATGGCAGGGCGACACCGGGGAGCTGTTTTTT; CDR3aa: CASSEWQGDTGELFF
v_gene: TRBV19; abundance: .; j_gene: TRBJ2-1; d_gene: TRBD2; CDR3nt: TGTGCCAGTAGGGCTAGCGGGTCATTGGAGCAGTTCTTC; CDR3aa: CASRASGSLEQFF
v_gene: TRBV11-3; abundance: .; j_gene: TRBJ2-7; d_gene: .; CDR3nt: TGTGCCAGCAGCTTAAATTCCGACGAGCAGTACTTC; CDR3aa: CASSLNSDEQYF
v_gene: TRBV28; abundance: .; j_gene: TRBJ2-1; d_gene: .; CDR3nt: TGTGCCAGCAGTTTGCGTCTATTAGACTACAATGAGCAGTTCTTC; CDR3aa: CASSLRLLDYNEQFF
v_gene: TRBV6-1; abundance: .; j_gene: TRBJ1-2; d_gene: .; CDR3nt: TGTGCCAGCAGTGAAGGTACGGCAGGGGCGTTCTATGGCTACACCTTC; CDR3aa: CASSEGTAGAFYGYTF
v_gene: TRBV5-1; abundance: .; j_gene: TRBJ1-1; d_gene: TRBD1; CDR3nt: TGCGCCAGCAGCTTGGGGGACAGGGCGGGTGGGACCGAAGCTTTCTTT; CDR3aa: CASSLGDRAGGTEAFF
v_gene: TRBV10-1; abundance: .; j_gene: TRBJ2-1; d_gene: TRBD2; CDR3nt: TGCGCCAGCACTCCTGGAACTAGCGGGAGTGATGAGCAGTTCTTC; CDR3aa: CASTPGTSGSDEQFF
v_gene: TRBV11-3; abundance: .; j_gene: TRBJ2-3; d_gene: .; CDR3nt: TGTGCCAGCAGTACCGACAGTAGCACAGATACGCAGTATTTT; CDR3aa: CASSTDSSTDTQYF
v_gene: TRBV7-2; abundance: .; j_gene: TRBJ1-2; d_gene: .; CDR3nt: TGTGCCAGCAGCCCGGGAGGCTATGGCTACACCTTC; CDR3aa: CASSPGGYGYTF
v_gene: TRBV27; abundance: .; j_gene: TRBJ2-6; d_gene: TRBD1; CDR3nt: TGTGCCAGCAGTCCGGGACAGGTCTTCTCTGGGGCCAACGTCCTGACTTTC; CDR3aa: CASSPGQVFSGANVLTF
v_gene: TRBV5-4; abundance: .; j_gene: TRBJ1-4; d_gene: TRBD1; CDR3nt: TGTGCCAGCAGCTTGCGGGGACAGGGGAATGAAAAACTGTTTTTT; CDR3aa: CASSLRGQGNEKLFF
v_gene: TRBV5-1; abundance: .; j_gene: TRBJ2-1; d_gene: .; CDR3nt: TGCGCCAGCAGCTCCGGTGGCGGTGAGAATGAGCAGTTCTTC; CDR3aa: CASSSGGGENEQFF
v_gene: TRBV2; abundance: .; j_gene: TRBJ1-2; d_gene: .; CDR3nt: TGTGCCAGCATCCTCAACGCAGGGAGGAAGGGCTACACCTTC; CDR3aa: CASILNAGRKGYTF
v_gene: TRBV5-6; abundance: .; j_gene: TRBJ1-1; d_gene: TRBD1; CDR3nt: TGTGCCAGCAGCTTATTGGCAAAACCGGGACAGCTGAACACTGAAGCTTTCTTT; CDR3aa: CASSLLAKPGQLNTEAFF
v_gene: TRBV28; abundance: .; j_gene: TRBJ1-1; d_gene: .; CDR3nt: TGTGCCAGCAGCCAGGAGGACACTGAAGCTTTCTTT; CDR3aa: CASSQEDTEAFF
v_gene: TRBV6-1; abundance: .; j_gene: TRBJ2-7; d_gene: .; CDR3nt: TGTGCCAGTATCCAGGGGTCCTCCTACGAGCAGTACTTC; CDR3aa: CASIQGSSYEQYF
v_gene: TRBV7-8; abundance: .; j_gene: TRBJ2-1; d_gene: TRBD2; CDR3nt: TGTGCCAGCAGCCCCACCGGACTAGCGTCCAATGAGCAGTTCTTC; CDR3aa: CASSPTGLASNEQFF
v_gene: TRBV10-1; abundance: .; j_gene: TRBJ2-3; d_gene: TRBD1; CDR3nt: TGCGCCAGCAGTGAGTCGAACGGACAGGCCACAGATACGCAGTATTTT; CDR3aa: CASSESNGQATDTQYF
v_gene: TRBV7-9; abundance: .; j_gene: TRBJ1-2; d_gene: .; CDR3nt: TGTGCCAGCAGCCCCAAAGGAGCAGGGAATATCTTCTATGGCTACACCTTC; CDR3aa: CASSPKGAGNIFYGYTF
v_gene: TRBV27; abundance: .; j_gene: TRBJ2-7; d_gene: TRBD2; CDR3nt: TGTGCCAGCAGTTTCACCCTAGCGGGAGCTTCCTACGAGCAGTACTTC; CDR3aa: CASSFTLAGASYEQYF
v_gene: TRBV25-1; abundance: few; j_gene: TRBJ2-3; d_gene: TRBD2; CDR3nt: TGTGCCAGCCGAATCGGGGGGGTAGATACGCAGTATTTT; CDR3aa: CASRIGGVDTQYF
v_gene: TRBV11-3; abundance: .; j_gene: TRBJ1-1; d_gene: .; CDR3nt: TGTGCCAGCGCAGGGTCTAGGAACACTGAAGCTTTCTTT; CDR3aa: CASAGSRNTEAFF
v_gene: TRBV6-5; abundance: .; j_gene: TRBJ1-1; d_gene: .; CDR3nt: TGTGTCAGCTCCCAGACAATGAACACTGAAGCTTTCTTT; CDR3aa: CVSSQTMNTEAFF
v_gene: TRBV6-1; abundance: .; j_gene: TRBJ2-7; d_gene: .; CDR3nt: TGTGCCAGCAGTGAAGGCCAGGGAGGATACGAGCAGTACTTC; CDR3aa: CASSEGQGGYEQYF